This T cell receptor (beta chain) was captured in a study of control samples from healthy donors and cancer patients. The V end was cut by 4 bases, the J end by 1 base, with 16 bases between. The CDR3 is 16 residues long. From germline, CDR1 is MNHEY and CDR2 SVGEGT. Some clones are missing from TCRdb's copy, which holds only in-frame ones; the method was immunoSEQ multiplex PCR. The repertoire holds under 65,000 clones, with 80% to 95% as singletons. The clonotype was recovered from a man aged 25-40 years with colorectal cancer. Sequences were obtained from PBMCs. V gene TRBV6-2 or TRBV6-3 combines with J gene TRBJ1-2; D is perhaps TRBD1 (5 bases). The CDR3 protein is CASSSSTGLDNYGYTF. CDR3 coding DNA: TGTGCCAGCAGTTCATCTACAGGACTGGATAACTATGGCTACACCTTC.